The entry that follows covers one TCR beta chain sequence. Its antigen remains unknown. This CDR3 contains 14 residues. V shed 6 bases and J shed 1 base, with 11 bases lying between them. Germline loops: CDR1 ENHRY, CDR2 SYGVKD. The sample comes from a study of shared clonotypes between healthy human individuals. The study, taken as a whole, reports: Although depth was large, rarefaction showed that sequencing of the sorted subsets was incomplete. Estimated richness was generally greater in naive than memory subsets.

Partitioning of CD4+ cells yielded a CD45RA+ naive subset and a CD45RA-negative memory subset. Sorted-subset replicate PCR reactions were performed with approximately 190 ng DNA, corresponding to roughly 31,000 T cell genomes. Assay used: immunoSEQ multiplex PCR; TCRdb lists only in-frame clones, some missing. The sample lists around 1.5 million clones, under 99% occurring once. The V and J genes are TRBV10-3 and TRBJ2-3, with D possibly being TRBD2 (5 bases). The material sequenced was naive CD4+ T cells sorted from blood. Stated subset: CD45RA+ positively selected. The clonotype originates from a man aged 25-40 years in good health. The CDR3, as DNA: TGTGCCATCAGCGGCGGACTGGGCACAGATACGCAGTATTTT. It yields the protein CAISGGLGTDTQYF.